Below, 26 T cell receptor beta chains from the same sample are listed, as sequenced in a study of shared clonotypes between healthy human individuals. The method was immunoSEQ multiplex PCR; TCRdb's version includes in-frame clones alone and lacks a portion of them. The table has about 2.1 million clones, around 93% seen once. Positive CCR7 selection of CD45RO-negative cells yielded the naive CD8 cells, and terminally differentiated effector memory CD45RA+ cells were excluded. Sequencing was performed on naive CD8+ T cells from PBMCs. These receptor sequences come from a man between 18 and 29 years old in good health. Some clones in this sample may be carry-over from other donors' samples.

This clone was recorded only once. The V call is TRBV14, the J call TRBJ1-3; D gene uncertain. The CDR3 has 16 residues. V shed 0 bases and J shed 1 base, with 10 bases lying between them. Germline values: CDR1 SGHDN, CDR2 FVKESK. CDR3 amino acids: CASSQDPRGSGNTIYF. The CDR3 bases are TGTGCCAGCAGCCAAGATCCGCGGGGATCTGGAAACACCATATATTTT.

The chain joins TRBV9 to TRBJ2-1, with 7 bases fitting TRBD2. The V segment lost 4 bases and the J segment 0 bases; nucleotides outside the gene matches: 7. This CDR3 has 16 residues. CDR1 SGDLS and CDR2 YYNGEE come from the germline V gene. Here the CDR3 DNA reads TGTGCCAGCAGCTCACGGGAGGCCGCCTCCTACAATGAGCAGTTCTTC. This gives the protein CASSSREAASYNEQFF.

CDR3 amino acids: CASRTSGGNEQFF. CDR3 DNA: TGTGCCAGCAGGACTAGCGGGGGCAATGAGCAGTTCTTC. The chain joins TRBV27 to TRBJ2-1; 12 bases align to TRBD2. Germline CDR1 reads MNHEY; CDR2 reads SMNVEV (reference sequence). V was pared by 6 bases and J by 6 bases, with 0 bases of the junction left unmatched. This CDR3 has 13 residues.

On this clone itself: Other DNA sequences in this sample translate to the same CDR3. The chain recombines TRBV25-1 with TRBJ1-2; the D is unclear. Per the germline V gene, CDR1 is MGHDK and CDR2 is SYGVNS. Trimming left V 6 bases short and J 11 bases short, with 13 bases between. This CDR3 has 11 residues. In DNA form, the CDR3 reads TGTGCCAGCAGATCCCTTTTTGGTTACACCTTC. This encodes CASRSLFGYTF.

The CDR3 loop reads CASSWAGDQPQHF. The DNA of the CDR3 is TGTGCCAGCAGTTGGGCGGGGGATCAGCCCCAGCATTTT. The rearrangement joins TRBV28 to TRBJ1-5; possibly TRBD1 for D (5 bases). Trimming took off 4 bases at V and 5 bases at J, with 9 bases between the two ends. The CDR3 totals 13 residues. Germline lookup yields CDR1 MDHEN and CDR2 SYDVKM.

The chain links TRBV9 to TRBJ1-2; 12 bases align to TRBD1. The CDR3 loop spans 16 amino acids. Unmatched junction bases numbered 5, after V lost 3 bases and J lost 2 bases. The germline gives CDR1 SGDLS, CDR2 YYNGEE. The CDR3 DNA follows: TGTGCCAGCAGCGGGTGGGGACAGGGGGCGAACTATGGCTACACCTTC. This translates into CASSGWGQGANYGYTF.

Comment on this clone: This sample also contains other DNA sequences that code for the same CDR3. The chain couples TRBV27 to TRBJ2-1; 9 bases fit TRBD2. Unmatched junction bases numbered 3, after V lost 5 bases and J lost 4 bases. The germline gives CDR1 MNHEY, CDR2 SMNVEV (reference sequence). This CDR3 comprises 14 residues. The CDR3 bases are TGTGCCAGCAGTCCCGGACTAGCGTACAATGAGCAGTTCTTC. It is translated as CASSPGLAYNEQFF.

This clone was seen more than once but under ten times. The chain employs TRBV27 and TRBJ1-3; D gene ambiguous. This CDR3 is 16 amino acids long. The ends were cut back, 2 bases at V and 4 bases at J, with 15 bases in the middle. Germline CDR1 reads MNHEY; CDR2 reads SMNVEV (reference sequence). The CDR3 reads CASSLNFGDLGNTIYF. The CDR3 nucleotides read TGTGCCAGCAGTTTAAACTTCGGAGACTTGGGAAACACCATATATTTT.

The chain joins TRBV7-9 to TRBJ1-4, with D hard to call. The germline V gene has CDR1 SEHNR and CDR2 FQNEAQ (reference sequence). CDR3 length: 17 amino acids. V was trimmed by 1 base and J by 2 bases, leaving 14 bases between them. The CDR3 DNA reads as TGTGCCAGCAGCTTAGTAGATGGAATTCGGACTAATGAAAAACTGTTTTTT. It is translated as CASSLVDGIRTNEKLFF.

The rearrangement links TRBV7-9 to TRBJ1-5, with no clear D. V lost 4 bases and J lost 2, with 12 bases in between. In germline, CDR1 is SEHNR, CDR2 FQNEAQ (reference sequence). This CDR3 comprises 15 residues. The DNA of the CDR3 is TGTGCCAGCAGCTCCCCCGAGGGCCGCAATCAGCCCCAGCATTTT. Its protein is CASSSPEGRNQPQHF.

The chain combines TRBV27 with TRBJ2-7, with TRBD2 as a possible D gene (5 bases). The CDR3 totals 15 residues. V was trimmed by 8 bases and J by 4 bases, leaving 21 bases between them. From germline, CDR1 is MNHEY and CDR2 SMNVEV (reference sequence). Here the CDR3 DNA reads TGTGCCAGCCTAACGGGGAGTCCTCGAAGATACGAGCAGTACTTC. It specifies CASLTGSPRRYEQYF.

The chain links TRBV5-4 to TRBJ1-4, with 8 bases matching TRBD1. CDR1 and CDR2 (germline): SGHNT, YYREEE (reference sequence). The CDR3 is 13 amino acids. Trimming took 2 bases from V and 12 from J; bases not matched to a gene: 6. The CDR3 DNA is TGTGCCAGCAGCTTCGACAGGGGTCCAGAACTGTTTTTT. Its protein product is CASSFDRGPELFF.

The chain carries TRBV15 and TRBJ2-3; TRBD2 matches 7 bases. Trimming removed 2 bases from V and 0 bases from J; junction bases left unmatched: 2. Looked up from germline, CDR1 is LNHNV and CDR2 is YYDKDF (reference sequence). CDR3 size: 15 residues. The CDR3 protein is CATSRLAASTDTQYF. DNA for the CDR3: TGTGCCACCAGCAGACTAGCGGCAAGCACAGATACGCAGTATTTT.

The chain links TRBV7-9 to TRBJ2-7; 8 nucleotides align to TRBD1. Trimming cost V 4 bases and J 2 bases; bases outside gene matches: 7. Germline CDR1 and CDR2: SEHNR and FQNEAQ (reference sequence). CDR3 length equals 15 residues. The CDR3 is CASSSGQGRAYEQYF. The CDR3 nucleotides read TGTGCCAGCAGCTCCGGACAGGGAAGAGCCTACGAGCAGTACTTC.

This clone has more than one count but fewer than ten. Here the CDR3 reads CASSAGEAFF. DNA of the CDR3: TGCGCCAGCAGTGCCGGTGAAGCTTTCTTT. The chain couples TRBV10-2 to TRBJ1-1; no reliable D call. Germline V gives CDR1 WSHSY, CDR2 SAAADI. The V end lost 4 bases, the J end lost 7 bases, and 4 bases lay between the germline ends. The CDR3 loop spans 10 amino acids.

This clone was counted between two and nine times. The J gene is TRBJ1-2, the V gene TRBV28, with D hard to call. Germline V gene lookup returns CDR1 MDHEN and CDR2 SYDVKM. The length of the CDR3 is 15 residues. The V end was cut by 6 bases, the J end by 6 bases, with 20 bases between. The CDR3 sequence: CASSTSMDYVDGYTF. The CDR3 coding sequence is TGTGCCAGCAGCACCTCGATGGACTATGTGGATGGCTACACCTTC.

The chain links TRBV11-2 to TRBJ2-7; TRBD1 might be the D (5 bases). This CDR3 has 15 amino acids. V was cut by 2 bases and J by 2 bases, with 13 bases left in between. The V gene's germline CDR1 is SGHAT and CDR2 FQNNGV. The CDR3 sequence: CASSLISAGTYEQYF. CDR3 bases: TGTGCCAGCAGCTTAATTTCGGCAGGGACCTACGAGCAGTACTTC.

The chain links TRBV10-2 to TRBJ2-1; TRBD2 aligns across 11 bases. The V segment lost 5 bases and the J segment 2 bases; nucleotides outside the gene matches: 2. The CDR3 loop spans 15 amino acids. Germline V lookup: CDR1 WSHSY, CDR2 SAAADI. CDR3 residues: CASSFSGRAYNEQFF. DNA for the CDR3: TGCGCCAGCAGTTTTAGCGGGAGGGCCTACAATGAGCAGTTCTTC.

The V call is TRBV27, the J call TRBJ2-2, with TRBD1 identical over 9 bases. With V trimmed by 4 bases and J by 3 bases, 3 bases remained unmatched. CDR3 length: 15 amino acids. The germline V gene encodes CDR1 MNHEY and CDR2 SMNVEV (reference sequence). This CDR3 is CASSSRQGDTGELFF. In DNA form, the CDR3 reads TGTGCCAGCAGTTCGAGACAGGGGGACACCGGGGAGCTGTTTTTT.

Regarding this clone: A read error may produce the germline difference seen at one junction end. The chain is built from TRBV7-6 and TRBJ2-7; D uncertain. This CDR3 spans 14 amino acids. CDR1 is SGHVS, CDR2 FNYEAQ, per germline. Here the CDR3 DNA reads TGTGCCAGCAGCTTAATCGCGTCCTCCGACGAGCAGTACTTC. It encodes CASSLIASSDEQYF.

The chain is built from TRBV2 and TRBJ2-7; a weak D match, TRBD2 (6 bases). The CDR3 covers 15 residues. V was cut by 1 base and J by 2 bases, with 12 bases left in between. Germline assignment: CDR1 SNHLY and CDR2 FYNNEI. CDR3 amino acids: CASSEGLGATYEQYF. In DNA form, the CDR3 reads TGTGCCAGCAGTGAAGGACTAGGGGCGACCTACGAGCAGTACTTC.

The genes are TRBV7-9 and TRBJ2-5; D remains unclear. Germline V gene sequence: CDR1 SEHNR, CDR2 FQNEAQ (reference sequence). The length of the CDR3 is 11 residues. V gave up 4 bases and J gave up 11 bases, with 11 bases separating them. The CDR3 region has the DNA TGTGCCAGCAGCTCAAACCTAGAGCAGTACTTC. It specifies CASSSNLEQYF.

This chain joins TRBV10-3 and TRBJ2-5; 7 nucleotides agree with TRBD2. The CDR3 is 16 residues long. V dropped 0 bases and J dropped 2; count of bases not matched to a gene: 6. Looked up from germline, CDR1 is ENHRY and CDR2 is SYGVKD. The CDR3 is CAISESLAVSQETQYF. In nucleotides, the CDR3 is TGTGCCATCAGTGAGTCCCTAGCGGTGAGTCAAGAGACCCAGTACTTC.

This clone was counted once. The chain recombines TRBV2 with TRBJ2-2; the D is unclear. V lost 6 bases and J lost 2, with 13 bases in between. Germline V gives CDR1 SNHLY, CDR2 FYNNEI. The CDR3 is 15 amino acids. This CDR3 reads CASRTQPVNTGELFF. The CDR3 nucleotides read TGTGCCAGCAGAACACAACCGGTTAACACCGGGGAGCTGTTTTTT. Based on the CDR3 plus reference TRBV2 and TRBJ2-2, the full variable domain is EPEVTQTPSHQVTQMGQEVILRCVPISNHLYFYWYRQILGQKVEFLVSFYNNEISEKSEIFDDQFSVERPDGSNFTLKIRSTKLEDSAMYFCASRTQPVNTGELFFGEGSRLTVL.

This chain links TRBV15 with TRBJ1-4; D ambiguous. CDR1 and CDR2 from the germline V gene are LNHNV and YYDKDF (reference sequence). CDR3 length: 13 amino acids. Trimming removed 4 bases from V and 0 bases from J, with 3 bases in between. In nucleotides, the CDR3 is TGTGCCACCAGCACTACAACTAATGAAAAACTGTTTTTT. It codes for CATSTTTNEKLFF.

V gene TRBV4-3 combines with J gene TRBJ2-1; 13 nucleotides line up with TRBD2. With 4 bases clipped from V and 8 bases from J, the junction kept 14 bases outside the gene matches. The CDR3 spans 18 residues. CDR1 is LGHNA, CDR2 YSLEER, per germline. CDR3 region: CASSPLSLAGGPGDEQFF. CDR3 coding DNA: TGCGCCAGCAGCCCACTCTCACTAGCGGGAGGGCCCGGGGATGAGCAGTTCTTC.